Listed below are T cell receptor beta chains from one sample, sequenced in a study of CD8+CD57+ T cells in acquired aplastic anemia. MiXCR, applied by TCRdb to the reads, yields one record per CDR3 protein. The profile shows fewer than 100,000 distinct CDR3 sequences, more than 40% of them singletons. Material for sequencing was sorted CD4+, CD8+, or CD8+CD57+ T cells (not recorded which) from PBMCs. The receptors stem from a human donor in good health, serving as a control. Both conserved end residues are part of each CDR3. The D gene is left open where the match is weak. Part of the rows lack a size; the others show once, few, many or a class for expanded clones.

j_gene | d_gene | v_gene | abundance | CDR3nt | CDR3aa
TRBJ1-2 | TRBD1 | TRBV29-1 | NA | TGCAGCGTTACGACAGGGAGTAACTATGGCTACACCTTC | CSVTTGSNYGYTF
TRBJ1-5 | NA | TRBV10-3 | NA | TGTGCCATCAGCGGCTCAGACGCCGGTGGCACTCAGCCCCAGCATTTT | CAISGSDAGGTQPQHF
TRBJ1-5 | TRBD1 | TRBV24-1 | NA | TGTGCCACCAGTGACGACAGGGGCGGGCAGCCCCAGCATTTT | CATSDDRGGQPQHF
TRBJ2-7 | NA | TRBV28 | few | TGTGCCAGCAGTCCTGGGTGGTACGAGCAGTACTTC | CASSPGWYEQYF
TRBJ2-7 | NA | TRBV25-1 | many | TGTGCCAGCAGGGGGAGTTCGAAGACCTACGAGCAGTACTTC | CASRGSSKTYEQYF
TRBJ1-4 | NA | TRBV10-3 | NA | TGTGCCATCCGTGGGGAGAGTGGGGAAAAACTGTTTTTT | CAIRGESGEKLFF
TRBJ2-1 | NA | TRBV20-1 | NA | TGCAGTGCCAGACGGCTAGGCACCTACAATGAGCAGTTCTTC | CSARRLGTYNEQFF
TRBJ1-1 | TRBD1 | TRBV10-3 | NA | TGTGCCATCAGCGGGACAGGGGTAACTGAAGCTTTCTTT | CAISGTGVTEAFF
TRBJ1-1 | NA | TRBV6-5 | many | TGTGCCAGCAGTTGGAACACTGAAGCTTTCTTT | CASSWNTEAFF
TRBJ1-1 | TRBD1 | TRBV6-5 | NA | TGTGCCAGCAGTTTTACAGGGGAGAACACTGAAGCTTTCTTT | CASSFTGENTEAFF
TRBJ2-3 | NA | TRBV10-3 | NA | TGTGCCATCAGTGCCGGCGGTACAGATACGCAGTATTTT | CAISAGGTDTQYF
TRBJ1-6 | NA | TRBV6-1 | many | TGTGCCAGCACCAGAAGGGGGGGGGCCGAAGGGTCACCCCTCCACTTT | CASTRRGGAEGSPLHF
TRBJ2-1 | NA | TRBV10-3 | NA | TGTGCCATCAGCGCAGGGGACCCTGCCTACAATGAGCAGTTCTTC | CAISAGDPAYNEQFF
TRBJ2-3 | TRBD2 | TRBV10-2 | many | TGCGCCAGCAGTGAGTCCGTTCTAGCGGGGGATACGCAGTATTTT | CASSESVLAGDTQYF
TRBJ2-5 | NA | TRBV20-1 | NA | TGCAGTGCCCCTACCTCGAGAAAGGGGAGGGAGACCCAGTACTTC | CSAPTSRKGRETQYF
TRBJ2-4 | NA | TRBV10-2 | NA | TGCGCCAGCAGTGAGTCCGGGAACATTCAGTACTTC | CASSESGNIQYF
TRBJ1-6 | NA | TRBV25-1 | NA | TGTGCCAGCAGGGCTCCAGATTCGCCCCTCCACTTT | CASRAPDSPLHF
TRBJ1-5 | NA | TRBV19 | NA | TGTGCCAGTAGTTGGAGGGGTGGTCAGCCCCAGCATTTT | CASSWRGGQPQHF
TRBJ1-2 | NA | TRBV30 | few | TGTGCCGCGGAGACAGTTGGCTACACCTTC | CAAETVGYTF
TRBJ2-5 | NA | TRBV30 | NA | TGTGCCTGGAGTTTAGAGGGGGAGACCCAGTACTTC | CAWSLEGETQYF
TRBJ2-5 | TRBD2 | TRBV25-1 | once | TGTGCCAGCAGTGCCCTAGCGGGGGCGCACGGGGCCCAGTACTTC | CASSALAGAHGAQYF
TRBJ1-5 | NA | TRBV9 | many | TGTGCCAGCAGCGTAGGGGGGGGACAGCCCCAGCATTTT | CASSVGGGQPQHF
TRBJ1-1 | NA | TRBV10-1 | many | TGCGCCAGCAGTGAAATGGGGGTTAGCACTGAAGCTTTCTTT | CASSEMGVSTEAFF
TRBJ1-1 | TRBD1 | TRBV5-1 | NA | TGCGCCAGCAGCTTTAACCCACAGGGGGCCGGGACTGAAGCTTTCTTT | CASSFNPQGAGTEAFF
TRBJ1-5 | TRBD1 | TRBV24-1 | many | TGTGCCACCAGTGATAGTTCTCGACAGGGTCCCGATCAGCCCCAGCATTTT | CATSDSSRQGPDQPQHF
TRBJ2-3 | TRBD2 | TRBV5-1 | many | TGCGCCAGCAGCTCAACTAGCGGGAACCTCCCCCATTTT | CASSSTSGNLPHF
TRBJ2-5 | NA | TRBV2 | NA | TGTGCCACTATGCAGGGGTCCCGGGAGACCCAGTACTTC | CATMQGSRETQYF
TRBJ1-1 | NA | TRBV2 | NA | TGTGCCAGCAGTTTCACACTGTCGAACACTGAAGCTTTCTTT | CASSFTLSNTEAFF
TRBJ2-3 | NA | TRBV4-2 | NA | TGTGCCAGCAGCCAAAATTGGGGGGGGCTTGATACGCAGTATTTT | CASSQNWGGLDTQYF
TRBJ1-5 | NA | TRBV15 | NA | TGTGCCACCAGCCGCACAGGGCTGAGTCAGTCCCAGCATTTT | CATSRTGLSQSQHF
TRBJ2-1 | TRBD2 | TRBV11-2 | NA | TGTGCCAGCACCTCCGGACTAGCGGGGTTTAATGAGCAGTTCTTC | CASTSGLAGFNEQFF
TRBJ1-6 | NA | TRBV19 | NA | TGTGCCAGTAGTTTGCAGGCCCATAATTCACCCCTCCACTTT | CASSLQAHNSPLHF
TRBJ2-1 | TRBD1 | TRBV4-1 | NA | TGCGCCAGCAGCCAAGATGGGACAGGGGAGGATGAGCAGTTCTTC | CASSQDGTGEDEQFF
TRBJ1-5 | NA | TRBV6-1 | NA | TGTGCCAGCGCAATTGGCGGCAATCAGCCCCAGCATTTT | CASAIGGNQPQHF
TRBJ2-7 | NA | TRBV5-6 | few | TGTGCCAGCAGCTTGGATGACGGCTCCTACGAGCAGTACTTC | CASSLDDGSYEQYF
TRBJ1-6 | NA | TRBV11-1 | few | TGTGCCAGCAGCTTCTACAGACCCAACAGTACGGGGTTTATATATCATTCACCCCTCCACTTT | CASSFYRPNSTGFIYHSPLHF
TRBJ1-2 | NA | TRBV11-2 | NA | TGTGCCAGCTCGGTGGGCTATGGCTACACCTTC | CASSVGYGYTF
TRBJ1-2 | NA | TRBV10-3 | once | TGTGCCATCAGTGCAAAGGGGATAAGATTCTATGGCTACACCTTC | CAISAKGIRFYGYTF
TRBJ1-6 | NA | TRBV10-3 | once | TGTGCCATCAAAAATGGGGTAGGGGTCAATTCACCCCTCCACTTT | CAIKNGVGVNSPLHF
TRBJ2-1 | TRBD2 | TRBV29-1 | NA | TGCAGCGCAGCGGACTCGGGAGGCGGTAGTGAGCAGTTCTTC | CSAADSGGGSEQFF
TRBJ2-7 | TRBD1 | TRBV27 | few | TGTGCCAGCAGTAGACAGGGCCACGAGCAGTACTTC | CASSRQGHEQYF
TRBJ1-1 | TRBD1 | TRBV24-1 | many | TGTGCCACACAGACAGGGCAGAACACTGAAGCTTTCTTT | CATQTGQNTEAFF
TRBJ1-1 | TRBD1 | TRBV15 | many | TGTGCCACCAGCAGAACTCAGGGGGCTGAGTCTTTCTTT | CATSRTQGAESFF
TRBJ1-2 | NA | TRBV10-1 | NA | TGCGCCAGCGGACGCTCGGGCTACCCTAACTATGGCTACACCTTC | CASGRSGYPNYGYTF
TRBJ1-2 | NA | TRBV10-3 | NA | TGTGCCAGCAGCGCCAAATATGGCTACACCTTC | CASSAKYGYTF
TRBJ2-2 | NA | TRBV6-1 | few | TGTGCCAGCAGTCCCGCAGACATTAACACCGGGGAGCTGTTTTTT | CASSPADINTGELFF
TRBJ1-1 | NA | TRBV27 | NA | TGTGCCAGCAGTTTATTGATTGGACAAGTCGCTTTCTTT | CASSLLIGQVAFF
TRBJ2-2 | NA | TRBV11-3 | NA | TGTGCCAGCAGCTACCAGCGGAACACCGGGGAGCTGTTTTTT | CASSYQRNTGELFF
TRBJ1-1 | NA | TRBV29-1 | many | TGCAGCGTTGAAATCGGGGGCACTGAAGCTTTCTTT | CSVEIGGTEAFF
TRBJ2-7 | NA | TRBV2 | NA | TGTGCCAGCAGGCCTGAGGCAGGCCTGACCTACGAGCAGTACTTC | CASRPEAGLTYEQYF